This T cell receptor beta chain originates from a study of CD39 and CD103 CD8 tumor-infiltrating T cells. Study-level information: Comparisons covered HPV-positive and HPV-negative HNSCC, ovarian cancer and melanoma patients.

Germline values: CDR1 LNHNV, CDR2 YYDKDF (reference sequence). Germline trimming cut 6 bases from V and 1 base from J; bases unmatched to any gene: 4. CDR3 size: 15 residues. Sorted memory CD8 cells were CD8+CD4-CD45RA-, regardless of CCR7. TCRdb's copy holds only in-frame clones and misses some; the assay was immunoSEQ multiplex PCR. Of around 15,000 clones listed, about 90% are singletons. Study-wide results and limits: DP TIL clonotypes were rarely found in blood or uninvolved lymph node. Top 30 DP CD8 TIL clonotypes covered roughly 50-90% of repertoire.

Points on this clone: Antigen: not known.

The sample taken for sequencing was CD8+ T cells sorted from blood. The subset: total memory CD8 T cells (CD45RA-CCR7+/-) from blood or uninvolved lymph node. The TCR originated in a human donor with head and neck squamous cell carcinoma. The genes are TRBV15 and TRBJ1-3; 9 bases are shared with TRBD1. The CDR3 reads CATRLGQGSGNTIYF. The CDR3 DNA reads TGTGCCACCAGGCTAGGACAGGGGTCTGGAAACACCATATATTTT.